This TCR beta chain stems from a study of multiple sclerosis patients with progressive multifocal leukoencephalopathy. The V end was cut by 3 bases, the J end by 3 bases, with 12 bases between. CDR3 length: 13 amino acids. Germline V gene lookup returns CDR1 GTSNPN and CDR2 SVGIG (reference sequence). Sequencing was at survey level. Sequenced by immunoSEQ multiplex PCR; TCRdb stores in-frame clones only, minus some. The sample includes approximately 35,000 clones, roughly 87% of them seen just once. Stated time point: time of PML onset. The sequence derives from a human donor with progressive multifocal leukoencephalopathy. Sequences were derived from PBMCs, sampled from a patient treated with natalizumab. This chain uses TRBV30 with TRBJ2-7; no clear D gene. Here the CDR3 reads CAWRDAGFYEQYF. CDR3 coding DNA: TGTGCCTGGAGGGACGCAGGATTCTACGAGCAGTACTTC.